The 28 T cell receptor beta chains below all came from one sample that was sequenced in a study of blood T cell repertoires in COVID-19. Repertoires were generated with immunoSEQ multiplex PCR, while TCRdb's copy carries only in-frame clones and drops some. The sample shows more than 150,000 clones, roughly 90% of them seen only once. The source material was PBMCs or T cells enriched from blood (not recorded which). These receptors originate from a woman aged 45-65 years who had recovered from COVID-19.

This chain connects TRBV5-1 to TRBJ1-1; D is possibly TRBD1 (6 bases). The CDR3 is 15 amino acids. Germline V gene data show CDR1 as SGHRS and CDR2 as YFSETQ. The germline V and J ends were trimmed by 0 bases and 3 bases, with 12 bases remaining between them. The CDR3 sequence is CASSLAGGFYTEAFF. DNA of the CDR3: TGCGCCAGCAGCTTGGCGGGGGGCTTTTACACTGAAGCTTTCTTT.

The J gene is TRBJ2-4, the V gene TRBV5-1; 9 nucleotides match TRBD1. V lost 4 bases to trimming and J lost 1 base; unmatched junction nucleotides: 9. Per the germline V gene, CDR1 is SGHRS and CDR2 is YFSETQ. This CDR3 spans 17 amino acids. The CDR3 nucleotides are TGCGCCAGCAGCCAGGGACAGGGAGAGGGGGCCAAAAACATTCAGTACTTC. Protein product: CASSQGQGEGAKNIQYF.

This chain connects TRBV5-1 to TRBJ2-7; TRBD1 matches 9 bases. The V gene end was trimmed by 5 bases and the J gene end by 1 base; junction bases not matched to a gene: 4. CDR3 length equals 14 residues. The germline V gene encodes CDR1 SGHRS and CDR2 YFSETQ. CDR3 nucleotides: TGCGCCAGCAGGTGGACAGGGGAATCCTACGAGCAGTACTTC. It encodes CASRWTGESYEQYF.

The chain recombines TRBV10-1 with TRBJ1-2; possibly TRBD1 for D (5 bases). This CDR3 contains 16 residues. Per germline, CDR1 WNHNN and CDR2 SYGVQD (reference sequence). V lost 7 bases, J lost 4 bases, and 22 bases lay in between. The CDR3 sequence is CASTNLGGAPIYGYTF. CDR3 in DNA: TGCGCCAGCACCAACTTGGGAGGGGCCCCCATCTATGGCTACACCTTC.

The chain carries TRBV7-8 and TRBJ2-7; D is unresolved. Deletions cut 7 bases from V and 3 bases from J, with 7 bases between. The germline gives CDR1 SGHVS, CDR2 FQNEAQ. This CDR3 is 11 amino acids long. The CDR3, as DNA: TGTGCCAGCACCCCGGGCTACGAGCAGTACTTC. Translating gives CASTPGYEQYF.

The chain couples TRBV15 to TRBJ1-2; 9 nucleotides align to TRBD1. The V and J ends lost 8 bases and 6 bases, in that order; junction bases with no gene match: 19. CDR1 and CDR2 from the germline V gene are LNHNV and YYDKDF (reference sequence). The CDR3 covers 17 residues. The CDR3 DNA is TGTGCCACCCGCGCAGGAATCACAGGGGGCGCTACTAATGGCTACACCTTC. Its protein is CATRAGITGGATNGYTF.

The chain is built from TRBV19 and TRBJ2-2; 8 bases match TRBD2. The CDR3 runs to 14 residues. Trimming at V came to 11 bases and at J to 2 bases, leaving 7 bases not matched to a gene. Per germline, CDR1 LNHDA and CDR2 SQIVND (reference sequence). The DNA of the CDR3 is TGTGCCGGGGGTCGGGGGGGCAACACCGGGGAGCTGTTTTTT. Residues: CAGGRGGNTGELFF.

The chain carries TRBV2 and TRBJ1-4; D unresolved. The CDR3 is 14 residues long. Germline CDR1 reads SNHLY; CDR2 reads FYNNEI. The germline V and J ends were trimmed by 6 bases and 4 bases, with 12 bases remaining between them. The CDR3 sequence: CASRLGRVNEKLFF. The CDR3 nucleotides are TGTGCCAGCAGATTGGGTCGGGTTAATGAAAAACTGTTTTTT.

This chain joins TRBV28 and TRBJ1-2; TRBD1 matches 8 bases. Germline V gene data show CDR1 as MDHEN and CDR2 as SYDVKM. The CDR3 contains 15 residues. The V gene end was trimmed by 6 bases and the J gene end by 5 bases; junction bases not matched to a gene: 11. CDR3: CASSPSPDRVYGYTF. CDR3 coding DNA: TGTGCCAGCAGCCCCTCCCCGGACAGGGTTTATGGCTACACCTTC.

The chain couples TRBV5-1 to TRBJ2-7; 12 bases map to TRBD1. Trimming at V came to 2 bases and at J to 9 bases, leaving 9 bases not matched to a gene. Germline V gives CDR1 SGHRS, CDR2 YFSETQ. The CDR3 covers 15 residues. The CDR3 spells CASSFTGQGAPRQYF. In DNA form, the CDR3 reads TGCGCCAGCAGCTTTACGGGACAGGGGGCTCCTCGGCAGTACTTC.

The V gene is TRBV7-2, the J gene TRBJ1-4, with 9 nucleotides matching TRBD1. There are 17 residues in the CDR3. The germline CDR1 and CDR2 sequences are SGHTA and FQGNSA. Germline trimming cut 5 bases from V and 3 bases from J; bases unmatched to any gene: 10. Here the CDR3 reads CASSPGQGRVANEKLFF. CDR3 DNA sequence: TGTGCCAGCAGCCCGGGACAGGGAAGAGTAGCTAATGAAAAACTGTTTTTT.

This chain's CDR3 is CAWREVTTTGELFF. Here the CDR3 DNA reads TGTGCCTGGAGGGAGGTTACTACCACCGGGGAGCTGTTTTTT. V is TRBV30 and J is TRBJ2-2, with D possibly TRBD2 on 5 matching bases. The V and J ends lost 3 bases and 4 bases respectively, with 12 bases between them. CDR1 GTSNPN and CDR2 SVGIG come from the germline V gene (reference sequence). This CDR3 has 14 amino acids.

CDR3 residues: CASSRTSGSTDTQYF. CDR3 bases: TGTGCCAGCAGCAGGACTAGCGGGAGCACAGATACGCAGTATTTT. The chain carries TRBV5-4 and TRBJ2-3; TRBD2 agrees at 11 bases. Germline lookup yields CDR1 SGHNT and CDR2 YYREEE (reference sequence). With V trimmed by 4 bases and J by 0 bases, 1 base remained unmatched. The CDR3 runs 15 residues.

The chain recombines TRBV28 with TRBJ2-1, with D unresolved. The CDR3 covers 13 residues. CDR1 MDHEN and CDR2 SYDVKM come from the germline V gene. Trimming took off 1 base at V and 7 bases at J, with 8 bases between the two ends. The CDR3 DNA reads as TGTGCCAGCAGTTTATATTCCGTAAATGAGCAGTTCTTC. It encodes CASSLYSVNEQFF.

This sequence joins TRBV24-1 and TRBJ2-2; TRBD1 aligns across 8 bases. CDR3 length equals 16 residues. V dropped 7 bases and J dropped 4; count of bases not matched to a gene: 10. Germline assignment: CDR1 KGHDR and CDR2 SFDVKD. The CDR3 loop reads CATRPGGQELTGELFF. CDR3 nucleotide sequence: TGTGCCACCAGGCCTGGGGGACAGGAACTCACCGGGGAGCTGTTTTTT.

J is TRBJ1-1 and V is TRBV30, with 8 bases lining up with TRBD1. The CDR3 sequence is 13 residues long. J gave up 4 bases and V 3 bases, and 4 bases lay outside the gene matches. Germline lookup yields CDR1 GTSNPN and CDR2 SVGIG (reference sequence). The CDR3 loop is CAWSRTGLTEAFF. In DNA form, the CDR3 reads TGTGCCTGGAGCAGGACAGGGCTCACTGAAGCTTTCTTT.

The chain employs TRBV18 and TRBJ2-3, with D perhaps matching TRBD2 (6 bases). Germline V gives CDR1 KGHSH, CDR2 LQKENI. The V end lost 0 bases, the J end lost 0 bases, and 13 bases lay between the germline ends. This CDR3 contains 17 residues. The CDR3 DNA reads TGTGCCAGCTCACCACCGGGGGGAGGACGGAGCACAGATACGCAGTATTTT. Translating gives CASSPPGGGRSTDTQYF.

The V and J genes are TRBV7-8 and TRBJ2-7; D is unclear. Germline values: CDR1 SGHVS, CDR2 FQNEAQ. The V gene lost 5 bases and the J gene lost 0 bases, with 17 bases spanning the gap. CDR3 length: 16 residues. CDR3 coding DNA: TGTGCCAGCAGCCCCGAACATTGGCTCAGCTCCTACGAGCAGTACTTC. Translated, it gives CASSPEHWLSSYEQYF.

The chain is built from TRBV28 and TRBJ2-5, with TRBD1 matching 8 bases. CDR1 is MDHEN and CDR2 is SYDVKM in the germline V gene. J lost 2 bases, V lost 8 bases, and 4 bases had no gene match. The length of the CDR3 is 13 residues. The CDR3 here is CASYDRGQETQYF. CDR3 sequence (DNA): TGTGCCAGCTATGACAGGGGTCAAGAGACCCAGTACTTC.

The CDR3 DNA sequence: TGCGCCAGCAGCTTCGTTAGCGGGAGGGTGGAGACCCAGTACTTC. As protein: CASSFVSGRVETQYF. This chain uses TRBV5-1 with TRBJ2-5, with 11 bases identical to TRBD2. The CDR3 totals 15 residues. After removal of 2 bases from V and 5 bases from J, the junction contained 5 bases not matched to a gene. Per germline, CDR1 SGHRS and CDR2 YFSETQ.

The chain recombines TRBV29-1 with TRBJ1-3, with 10 positions matching TRBD1. V lost 7 bases and J lost 1; bases outside the gene matches: 10. Germline-derived CDR1 and CDR2 are SQVTM and ANQGSEA. The CDR3 loop spans 16 amino acids. This CDR3 is CSAHLWDRGSGNTIYF. The CDR3 coding sequence is TGCAGCGCCCACCTATGGGACAGGGGATCTGGAAACACCATATATTTT.

The chain uses TRBV2 and TRBJ1-2; maybe TRBD1 (6 bases). The CDR3 consists of 13 residues. The V gene lost 5 bases and the J gene lost 4 bases, with 11 bases spanning the gap. In germline, CDR1 is SNHLY, CDR2 FYNNEI. DNA for the CDR3: TGTGCCAGCAGTACAGGGCAGGGCTATGGCTACACCTTC. The encoded protein is CASSTGQGYGYTF. The whole variable domain, filled in from reference TRBV2 and TRBJ1-2, reads EPEVTQTPSHQVTQMGQEVILRCVPISNHLYFYWYRQILGQKVEFLVSFYNNEISEKSEIFDDQFSVERPDGSNFTLKIRSTKLEDSAMYFCASSTGQGYGYTFGSGTRLTVV.

The chain recombines TRBV30 with TRBJ2-7; no firm D call. Trimming took 0 bases from V and 6 from J, leaving 15 bases between them. The CDR3 has 14 residues. CDR1 is GTSNPN and CDR2 is SVGIG in the germline V gene (reference sequence). CDR3 in DNA: TGTGCCTGGAGTGTACAGACGAAGCTCAGCGAGCAGTACTTC. This encodes CAWSVQTKLSEQYF.

This chain uses TRBV5-1 with TRBJ2-1; D not resolved. V was cut by 0 bases and J by 2 bases, with 6 bases left in between. This CDR3 spans 14 amino acids. Germline V CDR1 and CDR2: SGHRS, YFSETQ. Here the CDR3 DNA reads TGCGCCAGCAGCTTGGAAACAGCCTACAATGAGCAGTTCTTC. This encodes CASSLETAYNEQFF. Full variable domain (outside the CDR3, taken from reference TRBV5-1 and TRBJ2-1): KAGVTQTPRYLIKTRGQQVTLSCSPISGHRSVSWYQQTPGQGLQFLFEYFSETQRNKGNFPGRFSGRQFSNSRSEMNVSTLELGDSALYLCASSLETAYNEQFFGPGTRLTVL.

V gene TRBV3-1 (or the pseudogene TRBV3-2) combines with J gene TRBJ2-1, with a tentative D call TRBD2 (5 bases). The CDR3 is 18 residues long. Germline-derived CDR1 and CDR2 are LGHDT and YNNKEL (reference sequence). V gave up 1 base and J gave up 1 base, with 17 bases separating them. CDR3 protein: CASSQASSKRISYNEQFF. The CDR3 region has the DNA TGTGCCAGCAGCCAAGCTTCCTCTAAGCGGATTTCCTACAATGAGCAGTTCTTC.

The chain couples TRBV29-1 to TRBJ1-2; D gene uncertain. With 3 bases removed from V and 2 bases from J, the gap between germline ends came to 10 bases. The CDR3 contains 13 residues. CDR1 is SQVTM and CDR2 is ANQGSEA in the germline V gene. Here the CDR3 DNA reads TGCAGCGTTGAGGGCCACCTAAACTATGGCTACACCTTC. Translating it yields CSVEGHLNYGYTF.

The chain recombines TRBV18 with TRBJ1-4; a possible D gene is TRBD1 (5 bases). The V end lost 2 bases, the J end lost 8 bases, and 9 bases lay between the germline ends. In germline, CDR1 is KGHSH, CDR2 LQKENI. The CDR3 loop spans 13 amino acids. The CDR3 is CASSPGAREKLFF. The CDR3 DNA reads TGTGCCAGCTCACCAGGGGCCAGGGAAAAACTGTTTTTT.

This chain links TRBV5-8 with TRBJ2-5; 12 nucleotides agree with TRBD1. This CDR3 has 17 amino acids. The germline V gene has CDR1 SGHTS and CDR2 YDEGEE. With 0 bases clipped from V and 5 bases from J, the junction kept 8 bases outside the gene matches. The chain's CDR3 is CASSLGGTGGMEETQYF. CDR3 sequence (DNA): TGTGCCAGCAGCTTGGGAGGGACAGGGGGCATGGAGGAGACCCAGTACTTC.